A single sample gave rise to the 23 T cell receptor beta chains below, sequenced in a study of a mutant IDH1 vaccine in newly diagnosed glioma (dated by TCRdb to about 2021). Explained via the paper, the time point label denotes: week 35, safety follow-up. Every vaccine dose consisted of 300 ug of a 20-mer mutant IDH1 peptide in Montanide, administered subcutaneously together with topical imiquimod. Their antigen targets remain unknown. Library method: the immunoSEQ multiplex PCR assay. TCRdb limited this immuneACCESS table to in-frame rearrangements with V and J called. A share of clones is missing; checked studies link under half to unresolved V genes, and the rest is unexplained. The sample table contains tens of thousands of clones; only one count was recorded for around 89% of them. Jointly, the top ten make up less than 2% of the sample. The sample consisted of PBMCs, taken from a glioma patient whose treatment included an IDH1 peptide vaccine. These receptor sequences come from a man aged 35-49 years with glioma.

This clone is a singleton in its sample. The chain uses TRBV28 and TRBJ2-7; TRBD2 aligns across 9 bases. Germline V CDR1 and CDR2: MDHEN, SYDVKM. CDR3 length: 17 residues. V was pared by 3 bases and J by 5 bases, with 14 bases of the junction left unmatched. DNA for the CDR3: TGTGCCAGCAGTTTCCCATCTGGTAGCGGGAGTCCCGACGAGCAGTACTTC. This gives the protein CASSFPSGSGSPDEQYF.

The chain employs TRBV19 and TRBJ1-1; the D gene is possibly TRBD1 (5 bases). Trimming shortened V by 7 bases and J by 8 bases, and 23 bases separated the two germline ends. Per germline, CDR1 LNHDA and CDR2 SQIVND (reference sequence). CDR3 length: 15 amino acids. In nucleotides, the CDR3 is TGTGCCAGTACCCTTTGGGGCTCCCCTACTCCAGAAGCTTTCTTT. Protein product: CASTLWGSPTPEAFF.

The table lists this clone with a count of one. The chain couples TRBV5-1 to TRBJ1-1; 12 bases are a match to TRBD1. The CDR3 totals 18 residues. CDR1 is SGHRS and CDR2 is YFSETQ in the germline V gene. The V gene end was trimmed by 1 base and the J gene end by 4 bases; junction bases not matched to a gene: 11. CDR3 in DNA: TGCGCCAGCAGCTTGCGCGGGACAGGGGGCGACCTGGTCACTGAAGCTTTCTTT. The encoded protein is CASSLRGTGGDLVTEAFF.

This clone was observed a single time. CDR3 sequence: CASSYLGGNEKLFF. The CDR3 DNA sequence: TGTGCCAGCAGTTACCTGGGAGGGAATGAAAAACTGTTTTTT. The chain is built from TRBV6-5 and TRBJ1-4; D not certain. Germline V CDR1 and CDR2: MNHEY, SVGAGI. The CDR3 contains 14 residues. Trimming took 2 bases from V and 5 from J, leaving 9 bases between them.

This clone was seen a handful of times. V and J are TRBV6-1 and TRBJ1-6; D gene uncertain. Germline V CDR1 and CDR2: MNHNS, SASEGT. With 3 bases removed from V and 12 bases from J, the gap between germline ends came to 12 bases. The CDR3 has 13 amino acids. The CDR3 coding sequence is TGTGCCAGCAGTGACGGGGATCCTAGACCCCTCCACTTT. Its protein is CASSDGDPRPLHF.

The chain links TRBV27 to TRBJ2-7; no definite D call. V lost 1 base, J lost 2 bases, and 9 bases lay in between. Germline CDR1 is MNHEY and CDR2 is SMNVEV (reference sequence). The CDR3 length is 14 residues. In nucleotides, the CDR3 is TGTGCCAGCAGTTTATGGCGAGGCCCCTACGAGCAGTACTTC. Amino acid sequence: CASSLWRGPYEQYF.

The V and J genes are TRBV5-1 and TRBJ1-1, with D perhaps matching TRBD1 (6 bases). V lost 5 bases to trimming and J lost 4 bases, with 15 bases between them. The CDR3 has 14 residues. The germline V gene has CDR1 SGHRS and CDR2 YFSETQ. CDR3 in amino acids: CASRPGWGATEAFF. The CDR3 nucleotides are TGCGCCAGCAGGCCGGGGTGGGGGGCCACTGAAGCTTTCTTT.

The chain recombines TRBV7-9 with TRBJ2-7; possible D gene TRBD1, 5 bases. Trimming took 10 bases from V and 0 from J, leaving 16 bases between them. CDR1 is SEHNR, CDR2 FQNEAQ, per germline (reference sequence). The CDR3 covers 14 residues. CDR3 nucleotides: TGTGCCACCGTCATGGGGCCACTCTCCTACGAGCAGTACTTC. Amino acid sequence: CATVMGPLSYEQYF.

The chain is built from TRBV19 and TRBJ2-1; no firm D call. CDR3 length equals 13 residues. Germline CDR1 reads LNHDA; CDR2 reads SQIVND (reference sequence). Trimming stripped 1 base from V and 10 bases from J, with 11 bases between. CDR3 region: CASSIATAYEQFF. The CDR3 coding sequence is TGTGCCAGTAGTATAGCTACAGCCTACGAGCAGTTCTTC.

CDR3 sequence reads: CAWSRTGLDQPQHF. The DNA for the CDR3 is TGTGCCTGGAGTCGGACAGGGCTGGATCAGCCCCAGCATTTT. The rearrangement uses TRBV30 and TRBJ1-5; 8 nucleotides line up with TRBD1. J was trimmed by 5 bases and V by 2 bases; bases with no gene match: 5. CDR1 is GTSNPN, CDR2 SVGIG, per germline (reference sequence). The CDR3 contains 14 residues. The entire variable domain, with the rest obtained from reference TRBV30 and TRBJ1-5, is as follows: SQTIHQWPATLVQPVGSPLSLECTVEGTSNPNLYWYRQAAGRGLQLLFYSVGIGQISSEVPQNLSASRPQDRQFILSSKKLLLSDSGFYLCAWSRTGLDQPQHFGDGTRLSIL.

Within the sample, this clone is medium-sized. V usage is TRBV29-1 and J usage is TRBJ2-7, with D perhaps TRBD1 (6 bases). Trimming removed 7 bases at V and 1 base at J, with 14 bases between. The CDR3 has 13 amino acids. CDR1 is SQVTM and CDR2 is ANQGSEA in the germline V gene. The CDR3: CSARDTESYEQYF. The CDR3 nucleotides are TGCAGCGCCCGGGACACAGAATCCTACGAGCAGTACTTC.

This clone has a single count. The CDR3 coding sequence is TGTGCCAGCAGTGCTAGCGGGGAGATCGGGGAGCTGTTTTTT. Translated: CASSASGEIGELFF. This chain connects TRBV6-4 to TRBJ2-2; 9 bases are a match to TRBD2. Germline V lookup: CDR1 MRHNA, CDR2 SNTAGT. This CDR3 has 14 residues. The V gene end was trimmed by 4 bases and the J gene end by 7 bases; junction bases not matched to a gene: 4.

The chain recombines TRBV5-1 with TRBJ2-7; TRBD2 matches 15 bases. Germline CDR1 SGHRS, CDR2 YFSETQ. V lost 0 bases to trimming and J lost 2 bases; unmatched junction nucleotides: 6. The CDR3 extends over 18 amino acids. CDR3 nucleotides: TGCGCCAGCAGCTTGGCCGGGACTAGCGGGGGGCCAACCTACGAGCAGTACGTC. Amino acid sequence: CASSLAGTSGGPTYEQYV.

This rearrangement joins TRBV4-2 to TRBJ2-7; D gene unclear. The CDR3 has 13 residues. Trimming took off 3 bases at V and 4 bases at J, with 10 bases between the two ends. Germline assignment: CDR1 LGHNA and CDR2 YNFKEQ. The DNA for the CDR3 is TGTGCCAGCAGCCAGGGTATGGTATACGAGCAGTACTTC. Translated: CASSQGMVYEQYF.

This clone was picked up a small number of times. This chain connects TRBV5-1 to TRBJ1-3; no clear D gene. Germline CDR1 SGHRS, CDR2 YFSETQ. Trimming removed 0 bases from V and 1 base from J, with 11 bases in between. This CDR3 has 16 residues. CDR3 nucleotide sequence: TGCGCCAGCAGCTTGGCCTTACTAAATTCTGGAAACACCATATATTTT. Protein sequence: CASSLALLNSGNTIYF.

The chain has TRBV28 and TRBJ2-7; 9 positions match TRBD2. CDR1 is MDHEN, CDR2 SYDVKM, per germline. The CDR3 is 12 residues long. Trimming took 6 bases from V and 5 from J; bases not matched to a gene: 2. The CDR3 DNA is TGTGCCAGCAGCCGCGGGAGGGACGAGCAGTACGTC. This translates into CASSRGRDEQYV.

The chain combines TRBV5-1 with TRBJ1-1; no firm D call. V gave up 5 bases and J gave up 4 bases, with 9 bases separating them. Germline V lookup: CDR1 SGHRS, CDR2 YFSETQ. The CDR3 runs to 12 residues. The CDR3 protein is CASSIEGTEAFF. The CDR3 DNA reads TGCGCCAGCAGTATAGAAGGCACTGAAGCTTTCTTT.

The chain links TRBV21-1 to TRBJ1-1; the table's D gene call, TRBD1, was not cross checked with the DNA. TRBV21-1 is a pseudogene segment. CDR3 length: 12 residues. CDR3 nucleotides: TGTGCCAGCAGCAAAGTGACACATGAAGCTTTCTTT. Amino acids: CASSKVTHEAFF.

The rearrangement uses TRBV6-5 and TRBJ2-5, with 9 positions matching TRBD2. The CDR3 contains 12 residues. From germline, CDR1 is MNHEY and CDR2 SVGAGI. The CDR3 spells CTSGGRRETQYF. The CDR3 coding sequence is TGTACAAGCGGGGGGCGACGAGAGACCCAGTACTTC.

The rearrangement joins TRBV2 to TRBJ1-4; 10 bases map to TRBD1. V lost 8 bases and J lost 10; bases outside the gene matches: 7. CDR1 SNHLY and CDR2 FYNNEI come from the germline V gene. The CDR3 loop spans 13 amino acids. The CDR3 reads CASQGTGEGKLFF. CDR3 in DNA: TGTGCCAGCCAAGGGACAGGGGAGGGAAAACTGTTTTTT. Based on the CDR3 plus reference TRBV2 and TRBJ1-4, the full variable domain is EPEVTQTPSHQVTQMGQEVILRCVPISNHLYFYWYRQILGQKVEFLVSFYNNEISEKSEIFDDQFSVERPDGSNFTLKIRSTKLEDSAMYFCASQGTGEGKLFFGSGTQLSVL.

The chain links TRBV27 to TRBJ2-5; D not certain. The CDR3 extends over 12 amino acids. The V and J ends lost 5 bases and 5 bases respectively, with 9 bases between them. CDR1 MNHEY and CDR2 SMNVEV come from the germline V gene (reference sequence). The CDR3 reads CASSPGGETQYF. CDR3 DNA sequence: TGTGCCAGCAGTCCGGGTGGGGAGACCCAGTACTTC.

This chain connects TRBV5-4 to TRBJ1-3; a weak D match, TRBD1 (6 bases). Germline-derived CDR1 and CDR2 are SGHNT and YYREEE (reference sequence). The CDR3 contains 15 residues. V lost 2 bases, J lost 2 bases, and 11 bases lay in between. CDR3 coding DNA: TGTGCCAGCAGCTTAGATGGGGGCGCTGGAAACACCATATATTTT. Amino acids: CASSLDGGAGNTIYF.

The chain employs TRBV5-4 and TRBJ2-7; weak D call: TRBD1 (6 bases). Trimming cost V 7 bases and J 4 bases, with 15 bases left between them. The CDR3 is 13 residues long. Per germline, CDR1 SGHNT and CDR2 YYREEE (reference sequence). The CDR3 protein is CASGRDTSYEQYV. As DNA, the CDR3 is TGTGCCAGCGGTCGGGACACTAGTTACGAGCAGTACGTC.